These T cell receptor beta chains were read from a single sample in a study of long-term antiretroviral therapy in people with HIV. Data came from immunoSEQ multiplex PCR; TCRdb stores just in-frame clones and leaves some out. The top ten clones hold 7% to 9% of a sample with some 28,000 clones, about 96% of them seen once. Sequencing was performed on unsorted PBMCs, taken approximately 6.1 years after starting antiretroviral therapy. The receptors stem from a man in his thirties or forties with HIV. The CDR3 runs from the conserved cysteine through the conserved F or W. The order of the fields is J gene, V gene, D gene, clone size, CDR3 protein, CDR3 DNA. D genes are given only for firm matches. The size of a clone is reported for some rows only, either as once, few or many, or as a class for expanded clones.

TRBJ2-7 | TRBV27 | TRBD2 | NA | CASSRAGGNVDEQYF | TGTGCCAGCAGTCGGGCGGGAGGAAACGTAGACGAGCAGTACTTC
TRBJ2-5 | TRBV6-5 | NA | once | CASSYNPGAVGETQYF | TGTGCCAGCAGTTACAATCCGGGGGCGGTAGGAGAGACCCAGTACTTC
TRBJ1-5 | TRBV4-1 | NA | NA | CASSQGHRVQGDNQPQHF | TGCGCCAGCAGCCAAGGGCACCGGGTACAGGGAGACAATCAGCCCCAGCATTTT
TRBJ2-1 | TRBV7-3 | NA | NA | CASSLARDYNEQFF | TGTGCCAGCAGCTTAGCTAGGGACTACAATGAGCAGTTCTTC
TRBJ1-5 | TRBV2 | NA | NA | CASGAGNQPQHF | TGTGCCAGCGGGGCAGGGAATCAGCCCCAGCATTTT
TRBJ2-3 | TRBV19 | TRBD1 | NA | CASSMAPGGQDTQYF | TGTGCCAGTAGTATGGCCCCAGGGGGACAAGATACGCAGTATTTT
TRBJ1-1 | TRBV19 | NA | NA | CASSIGALPGTEAFF | TGTGCCAGTAGTATAGGGGCACTACCGGGCACTGAAGCTTTCTTT
TRBJ2-2 | TRBV27 | TRBD1 | NA | CASSLSGYGTALHMALFF | TGTGCCAGCAGTTTATCCGGGTACGGGACAGCTCTCCACATGGCGCTGTTTTTT
TRBJ2-2 | TRBV19 | NA | NA | CASSVIASTGELFF | TGTGCCAGTAGTGTTATTGCCTCTACCGGGGAGCTGTTTTTT
TRBJ2-5 | TRBV7-6 | TRBD1 | NA | CASSSRGRGETQYF | TGTGCCAGCAGCTCCAGGGGGCGCGGGGAGACCCAGTACTTC
TRBJ1-2 | TRBV6-6 | NA | once | CASNHREFGYTF | TGTGCCAGCAACCACAGGGAATTTGGCTACACCTTC
TRBJ2-4 | TRBV21-1 | NA | NA | CASSKETWGQNIQYF | TGTGCCAGCAGCAAAGAAACCTGGGGCCAAAACATTCAGTACTTC
TRBJ1-2 | TRBV28 | NA | NA | CASSGRTNYGYTF | TGTGCCAGCAGTGGACGTACGAACTATGGCTACACCTTC
TRBJ2-3 | TRBV29-1 | TRBD1 | NA | CSVGVGQGQTDTQYF | TGCAGCGTTGGAGTGGGACAGGGTCAGACAGATACGCAGTATTTT
TRBJ2-5 | TRBV7-3 | NA | NA | CASSLRRWETQYF | TGTGCCAGCAGCTTAAGAAGGTGGGAGACCCAGTACTTC
TRBJ2-7 | TRBV4-2 | NA | NA | CASSKGSLATDEQYF | TGTGCCAGCAGCAAAGGATCTCTAGCGACGGACGAGCAGTACTTC
TRBJ2-5 | TRBV13 | TRBD2 | NA | CASSSQQPLAGETQYF | TGTGCCAGCAGCTCCCAACAGCCACTAGCGGGGGAGACCCAGTACTTC